This TCR beta chain is from a study of blood T cell repertoires in COVID-19. Study summary: T cells, B-cell-depleted T cells, or PBMCs supplied cDNA or gDNA.

Method: immunoSEQ multiplex PCR; TCRdb's copy keeps in-frame clones and lacks some. This table holds about 260,000 clones, 80% to 95% found once. The TCR was taken from a person aged 18-30 years with COVID-19, enrolled during active disease. The sequencing sample was made of peripheral blood.

CDR3 region: CASSLGGAGTSGWNEQFF. CDR3 DNA: TGTGCCAGCAGCTTGGGGGGCGCCGGGACTAGCGGCTGGAATGAGCAGTTCTTC. V is TRBV5-5 and J is TRBJ2-1; 11 bases are a match to TRBD2. Trimming took 0 bases from V and 7 from J; bases not matched to a gene: 12. The CDR3 has 18 residues. CDR1 and CDR2 (germline): SGHKS, YYEKEE (reference sequence).